This entry is about one T cell receptor beta chain. The germline gives CDR1 MNHEY, CDR2 SVGEGT. CDR3 length equals 15 residues. Trimming took 2 bases from V and 1 from J, leaving 11 bases between them. The data stem from a study of blood T cell repertoires in COVID-19. Per the original methods: Estimation of nucleated cell counts relied on the amplification of reference gene primers. Method: immunoSEQ multiplex PCR; TCRdb's copy keeps in-frame clones and lacks some. V, J and clone size derive from that table, while D and trimming were established from the DNA sequence. In the table there are 250,000 to 350,000 clones, more than 65% of which are singletons.

The sample consisted of peripheral blood. This clonotype was sampled from a person aged 65 to 79 with COVID-19, enrolled during active disease. The genes are TRBV6-2 or TRBV6-3 and TRBJ2-5; D gene uncertain. CDR3 coding DNA: TGTGCCAGCAGTTACCTCCTTCGGTCCCAAGAGACCCAGTACTTC. Encoded protein: CASSYLLRSQETQYF.